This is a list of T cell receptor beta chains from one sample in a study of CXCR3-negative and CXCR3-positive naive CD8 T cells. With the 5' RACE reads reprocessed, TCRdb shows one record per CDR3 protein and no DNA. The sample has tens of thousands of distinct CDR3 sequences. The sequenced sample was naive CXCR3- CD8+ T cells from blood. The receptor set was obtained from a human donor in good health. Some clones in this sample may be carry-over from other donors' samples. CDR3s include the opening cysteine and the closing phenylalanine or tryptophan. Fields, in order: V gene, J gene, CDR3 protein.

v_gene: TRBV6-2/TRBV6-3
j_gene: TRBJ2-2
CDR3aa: CASSYSAGASTGELFF

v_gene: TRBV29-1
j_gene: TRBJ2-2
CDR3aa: CSVLGGGELFF

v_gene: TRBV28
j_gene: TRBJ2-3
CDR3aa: CASSLLTTDTQYF

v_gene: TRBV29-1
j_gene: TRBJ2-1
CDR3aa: CSAGTSSYNEQFF

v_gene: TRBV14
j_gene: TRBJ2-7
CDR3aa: CASSQGLAATYEQYF

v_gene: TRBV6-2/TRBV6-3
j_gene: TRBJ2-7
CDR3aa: CASRKVGGTATISYEQYF

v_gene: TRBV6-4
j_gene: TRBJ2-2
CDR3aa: CASSGTENTGELFF

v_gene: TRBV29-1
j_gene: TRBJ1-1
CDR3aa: CSAPSNRGSNTEAFF

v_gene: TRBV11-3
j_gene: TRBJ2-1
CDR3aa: CASSLTLDEQFF

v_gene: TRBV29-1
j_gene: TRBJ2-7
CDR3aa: CSALEGDSSYEQYF

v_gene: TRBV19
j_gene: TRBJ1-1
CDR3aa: CASTIRGDKGTEAFF

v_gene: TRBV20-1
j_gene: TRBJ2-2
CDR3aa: CSASSGRLSRGVGELFF

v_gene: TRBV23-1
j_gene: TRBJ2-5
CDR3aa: CASSHRGLVETQYF

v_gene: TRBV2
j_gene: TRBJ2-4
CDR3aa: CASEGLAGGPRNIQYF

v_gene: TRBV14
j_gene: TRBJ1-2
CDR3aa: CASSQEQTLLYGYTF

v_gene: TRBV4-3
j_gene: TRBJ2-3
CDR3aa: CASSPGLDTQYF

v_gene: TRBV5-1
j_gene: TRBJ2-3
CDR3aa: CASSLFATGGADTQYF

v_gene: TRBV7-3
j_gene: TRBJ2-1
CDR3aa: CASSLNTLDEQFF

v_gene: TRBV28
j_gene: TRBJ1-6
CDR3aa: CASSLGRVSYNSPLHF

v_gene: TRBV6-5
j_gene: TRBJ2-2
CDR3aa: CASSKDGGPGELFF

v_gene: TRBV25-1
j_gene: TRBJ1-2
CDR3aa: CASSDDTFRGFADGYTF

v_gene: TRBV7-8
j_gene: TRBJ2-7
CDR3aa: CASRASSYEQYF

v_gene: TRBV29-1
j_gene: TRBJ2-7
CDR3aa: CSAETGATYEQYF

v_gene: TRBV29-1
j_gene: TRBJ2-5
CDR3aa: CSVDGRSGDQETQYF

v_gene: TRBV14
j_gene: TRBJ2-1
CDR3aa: CASSQGQGALNEQFF

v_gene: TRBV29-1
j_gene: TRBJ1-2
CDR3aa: CSVEDRGGYGYTF

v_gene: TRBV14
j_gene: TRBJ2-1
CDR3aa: CARSPATSYNEQFF

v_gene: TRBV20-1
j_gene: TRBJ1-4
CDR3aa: CSGTVIEKLFF

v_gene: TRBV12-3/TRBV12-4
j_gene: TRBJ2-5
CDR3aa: CASSLSGDETQYF

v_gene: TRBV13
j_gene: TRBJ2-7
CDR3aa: CASSRSSGALVAYEQYF

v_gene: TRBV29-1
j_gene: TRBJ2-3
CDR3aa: CSVVVGRTDTQYF

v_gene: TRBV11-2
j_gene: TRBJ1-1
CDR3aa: CASSPNSRNTEAFF

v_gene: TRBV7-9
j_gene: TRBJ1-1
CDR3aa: CASNHQGGEAFF

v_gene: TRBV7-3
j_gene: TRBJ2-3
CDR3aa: CASSCPKLSSTDTQYF

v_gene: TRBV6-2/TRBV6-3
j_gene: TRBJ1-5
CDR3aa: CASTQGVEGQPQHF

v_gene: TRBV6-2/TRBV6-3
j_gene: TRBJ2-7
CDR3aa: CASSHRLPEQYF

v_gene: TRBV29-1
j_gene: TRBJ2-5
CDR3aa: CSVDTLGQGPQETQYF

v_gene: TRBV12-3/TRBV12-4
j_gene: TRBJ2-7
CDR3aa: CASSPTGGDYEQYF

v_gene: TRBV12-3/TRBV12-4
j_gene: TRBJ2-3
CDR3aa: CASSFEGADTQYF

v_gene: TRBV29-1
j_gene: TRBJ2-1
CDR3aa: CSAHRATGSYNEQFF

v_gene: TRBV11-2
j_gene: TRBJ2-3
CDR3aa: CASSLDLPSGPSTDTQYF

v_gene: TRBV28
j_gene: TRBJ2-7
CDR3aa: CASSLWDQQNEQYF

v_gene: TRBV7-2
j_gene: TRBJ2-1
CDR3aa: CASSSPMGSYNEQFF